This TCR beta chain was obtained from a study of blood T cells in healthy people across ages. This clonotype appeared many times. There are 14 residues in the CDR3. Germline loops: CDR1 WSHSY, CDR2 SAAADI. The junction had 5 bases not matched to a gene; V was cut back by 6 bases and J by 4 bases. It was about 10 milliliters of peripheral blood that were drawn from each donor. Then a second PCR, running roughly 6 to 12 cycles, was carried out with a sample-barcoded 5' primer and a J-beta primer mix. TCRdb fed the 5' RACE reads into MiXCR, producing one record per CDR3 protein. The sample has some 900,000 distinct CDR3 sequences; around 30% are singletons.

This chain joins TRBV10-2 and TRBJ2-7; 11 positions match TRBD1. The TCR was taken from a woman of 80 years or more in good health. The sample taken for sequencing was blood. CDR3 in DNA: TGCGCCAGCAGAGGGGGGACAGGGGGGTACGAGCAGTACTTC. Translation gives CASRGGTGGYEQYF.